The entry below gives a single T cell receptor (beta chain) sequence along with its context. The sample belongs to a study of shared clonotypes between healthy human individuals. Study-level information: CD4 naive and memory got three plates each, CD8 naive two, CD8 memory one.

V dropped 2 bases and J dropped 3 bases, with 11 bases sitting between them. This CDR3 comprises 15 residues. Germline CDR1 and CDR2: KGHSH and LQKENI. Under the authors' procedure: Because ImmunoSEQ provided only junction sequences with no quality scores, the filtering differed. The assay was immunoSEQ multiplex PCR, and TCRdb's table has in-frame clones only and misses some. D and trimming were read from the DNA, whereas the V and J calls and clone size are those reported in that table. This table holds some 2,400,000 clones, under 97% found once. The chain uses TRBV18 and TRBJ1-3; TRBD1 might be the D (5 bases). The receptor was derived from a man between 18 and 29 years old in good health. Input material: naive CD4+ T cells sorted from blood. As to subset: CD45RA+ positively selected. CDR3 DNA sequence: TGTGCCAGCTCACCATGGAGCCAGGGTGGAAACACCATATATTTT. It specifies CASSPWSQGGNTIYF. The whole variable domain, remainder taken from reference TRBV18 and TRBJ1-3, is NAGVMQNPRHLVRRRGQEARLRCSPMKGHSHVYWYRQLPEEGLKFMVYLQKENIIDESGMPKERFSAEFPKEGPSILRIQQVVRGDSAAYFCASSPWSQGGNTIYFGEGSWLTVV.